The present T cell receptor (beta chain) was sequenced within a study of CD8 T cells in ankylosing spondylitis. Study results and limitations: A number of the motif variants had already been described in reactive arthritis synovial fluid and blood. Reported data indicate significant enrichment of disease-linked clones within matched ankylosing spondylitis synovial fluid. Clones that were linked to disease were CD8+ and were relatively rare in peripheral blood. In ankylosing spondylitis blood, a motif of roughly eight highly homologous TCR beta variants appeared characteristic.

The CDR3 loop spans 14 amino acids. Trimming removed 0 bases at V and 5 bases at J, with 10 bases between. CDR1 is SEHNR and CDR2 is FQNEAQ in the germline V gene (reference sequence). Quantitative 5'-RACE was performed with molecular barcodes, and it yielded the TCR beta libraries. TCRdb called the 5' RACE reads again in MiXCR, with one record for every CDR3 protein. The table shows 350,000 to 550,000 distinct CDR3 sequences, with 20% to 30% occurring only once. To note about this clonotype: No antigen is known for it.

Sequencing was carried out using blood, either unsorted or a sorted T cell fraction (not recorded which). The TCR originated in a male donor with ankylosing spondylitis. The chain employs TRBV7-9 and TRBJ1-1, with a weak D call TRBD1 (6 bases). CDR3 in amino acids: CASSLAGTRTEAFF. The CDR3 DNA sequence: TGTGCCAGCAGCTTAGCCGGGACACGGACTGAAGCTTTCTTT.